The clone carrying this TCR beta chain was seen at least ten times. The data were obtained in a study of molecular identifiers for immune sequencing clone quantification. MiXCR, applied by TCRdb to the PCR reads, yields one record per CDR3 protein. The profile shows around 320,000 distinct CDR3 sequences, roughly 24% of them singletons. The source material was naive CD8+ T cells from blood, with Jurkat cell RNA spiked in. The subset: FACS-sorted CD8+CD4-CCR7+CD45RA+ naive T cells. The receptor comes from a human donor in good health. Some libraries in this study had Jurkat cell RNA spiked in.

CDR3 nucleotide sequence: TGTGCCAGCAGTTTAGTTAGCGAAGAGGGCATTCAGTACTTC. Translated, it gives CASSLVSEEGIQYF. V and J are TRBV12-3 or TRBV12-4 and TRBJ2-4, with D maybe TRBD2 (5 bases). The V end lost 1 base, the J end lost 9 bases, and 13 bases lay between the germline ends. CDR3 length: 14 amino acids.